This T cell receptor beta chain came from a study of blood T cells in healthy people across ages. Next came a second PCR, run for about 6 to 11 cycles, which used a sample-barcoded 5' primer along with a J-beta primer mix. TCRdb itself ran the 5' RACE reads through MiXCR, one entry per CDR3 protein. The table has 850,000 to 950,000 distinct CDR3 sequences, under 30% seen once; the top ten hold about 18%. V lost 0 bases and J 10 bases, leaving 19 bases between the germline ends. The CDR3 loop spans 17 amino acids. Germline assignment: CDR1 SGHTA and CDR2 FQGNSA. Source material: blood. The V call is TRBV7-2, the J call TRBJ1-6; D is uncertain. The sequence was collected from a woman over 75 in good health. CDR3 sequence (DNA): TGTGCCAGCAGCTTAGCTTCCCCTTCTGGAGTCAGCTCACCCCTCCACTTT. Its protein product is CASSLASPSGVSSPLHF. The full variable domain, its missing parts supplied by reference TRBV7-2 and TRBJ1-6, is GAGVSQSPSNKVTEKGKDVELRCDPISGHTALYWYRQSLGQGLEFLIYFQGNSAPDKSGLPSDRFSAERTGGSVSTLTIQRTQQEDSAVYLCASSLASPSGVSSPLHFGNGTRLTVT.